This TCR beta chain was captured in a study of blood T cell repertoires in COVID-19. About the research overall: COVID-19 samples from acute and convalescent phases originated in the United States, Italy and Spain. T cells, B-cell-depleted T cells, or PBMCs provided the cDNA or gDNA that served as material.

Methods used by the authors: The authors estimated nucleated cell counts from reference gene primer amplification. Generated by immunoSEQ multiplex PCR, the TCRdb table keeps only in-frame clones and is missing some. V and J calls and clone size are copied from that table; D and trimming were computed from the DNA. The data show more than 40,000 clones, 87% seen once. V trimming: 2 bases; J trimming: 6 bases; junction bases outside the gene matches: 8. The germline gives CDR1 MNHEY, CDR2 SVGEGT. The CDR3 length is 16 residues. The chain employs TRBV6-2 or TRBV6-3 and TRBJ2-7; 12 bases match TRBD2. The clonotype comes from a human donor in a cohort sampled during active COVID-19. The sequenced sample was peripheral blood. This CDR3 is CASSYPGLAGNGEQYF. The CDR3 nucleotides read TGTGCCAGCAGTTACCCCGGACTAGCGGGAAATGGCGAGCAGTACTTC.